Presented here are 6 T cell receptor beta chains from one specimen sequenced in a study of cytomegalovirus exposure and HLA in healthy donors. The PCR was carried out with 60 Vbeta primers and 13 Jbeta primers. Assay: immunoSEQ multiplex PCR; the TCRdb copy retains only in-frame clones and omits some. The sample carries about 83,000 clones, roughly 79% recorded once. Sample: PBMCs. The source is a man aged 18-30 years in good health and CMV-seropositive.

The CDR3 nucleotides are TGTGCCAGCAGTTACTCCGGGAGCTCCTACGAGCAGTACTTC. Translation: CASSYSGSSYEQYF. The chain combines TRBV6-6 with TRBJ2-7; tentative D call: TRBD2 (6 bases). The germline gives CDR1 MNHNY, CDR2 SVGAGI (reference sequence). The CDR3 runs 14 residues. V was pared by 0 bases and J by 0 bases, with 6 bases between.

The count of this clone is one. The chain is built from TRBV4-1 and TRBJ1-2, with a weak D call TRBD1 (6 bases). The CDR3 is made up of 15 amino acids. V was shortened by 3 bases and J by 4 bases, with 15 bases between the two germline ends. Germline-derived CDR1 and CDR2 are MGHRA and YSYEKL. CDR3 in amino acids: CASSQGTGHRYGYTF. The DNA of the CDR3 is TGCGCCAGCAGCCAGGGAACGGGACATCGCTATGGCTACACCTTC.

The chain combines TRBV29-1 with TRBJ2-3; the match to TRBD2 covers 7 bases. The CDR3 loop spans 14 amino acids. V trimming: 8 bases; J trimming: 1 base; junction bases outside the gene matches: 9. Germline V gene lookup returns CDR1 SQVTM and CDR2 ANQGSEA. The CDR3 region is CSSGGKPGTDTQYF. CDR3 in DNA: TGCAGCTCCGGGGGGAAACCGGGCACAGATACGCAGTATTTT.

A few counts support this clone. The rearrangement joins TRBV18 to TRBJ1-5; no clear D gene. Germline loops: CDR1 KGHSH, CDR2 LQKENI. Trimming took 3 bases from V and 1 from J, leaving 4 bases between them. The CDR3 spans 13 residues. CDR3 in amino acids: CASSPSSNQPQHF. The DNA for the CDR3 is TGTGCCAGCTCACCGAGCAGCAATCAGCCCCAGCATTTT.

This chain joins TRBV5-6 and TRBJ1-2, with a possible D match to TRBD1 (6 bases). The CDR3 has 10 amino acids. The germline V and J ends were trimmed by 7 bases and 7 bases, with 8 bases remaining between them. In germline, CDR1 is SGHDT, CDR2 YYEEEE. The CDR3 reads CASQGSGYTF. In nucleotides, the CDR3 is TGTGCCAGCCAGGGGTCTGGCTACACCTTC.

This chain connects TRBV6-5 to TRBJ2-7; 8 positions agree with TRBD2. The CDR3 covers 15 residues. CDR1 is MNHEY, CDR2 SVGAGI, per germline. Trimming at V came to 6 bases and at J to 2 bases, leaving 9 bases not matched to a gene. CDR3 nucleotide sequence: TGTGCCAGCAGGCAGAGCGGGGGAAGAACCTACGAGCAGTACTTC. This translates into CASRQSGGRTYEQYF.